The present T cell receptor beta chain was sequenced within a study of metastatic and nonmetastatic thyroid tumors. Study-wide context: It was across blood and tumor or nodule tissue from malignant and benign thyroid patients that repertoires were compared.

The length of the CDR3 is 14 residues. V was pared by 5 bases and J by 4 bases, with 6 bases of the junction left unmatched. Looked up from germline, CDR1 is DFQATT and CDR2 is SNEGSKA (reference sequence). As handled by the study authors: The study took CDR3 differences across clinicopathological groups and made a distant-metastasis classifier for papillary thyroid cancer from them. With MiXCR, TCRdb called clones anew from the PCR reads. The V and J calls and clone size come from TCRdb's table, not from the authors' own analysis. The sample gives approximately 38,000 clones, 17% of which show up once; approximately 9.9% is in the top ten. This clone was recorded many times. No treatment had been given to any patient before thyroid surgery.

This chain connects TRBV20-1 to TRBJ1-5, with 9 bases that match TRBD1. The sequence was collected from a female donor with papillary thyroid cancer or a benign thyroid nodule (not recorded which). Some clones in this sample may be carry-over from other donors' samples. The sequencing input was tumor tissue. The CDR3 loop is CSAPQTGGNQPQHF. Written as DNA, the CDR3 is TGCAGTGCTCCTCAGACAGGGGGAAATCAGCCCCAGCATTTT.